This section outlines one TCR beta chain sequence together with its context. Its target is not known. This record belongs to a study of identical twins' blood T cells. This CDR3 is built from 12 residues. With 6 bases removed from V and 5 bases from J, the gap between germline ends came to 10 bases. TCRdb itself ran the 5' RACE reads through MiXCR, one entry per CDR3 protein. Of about 370,000 distinct CDR3 sequences in the sample, over 25% were seen once. Overall study results and limits: Shared CDR3 clonotype counts tracked mainly the product of cloneset sizes.

The chain has TRBV12-3 or TRBV12-4 and TRBJ1-1, with D unclear. The origin of this receptor is a woman between 18 and 50 years old in good health. The source material was PBMCs. The CDR3 DNA is TGTGCCAGCAGGGCCAGGTTGACTGAAGCTTTCTTT. Amino acid sequence: CASRARLTEAFF.